The rows below give T cell receptor beta chains drawn from one sample of a study of shared clonotypes between healthy human individuals. The protocol was immunoSEQ multiplex PCR, while the TCRdb copy is restricted to in-frame clones and leaves out a portion. Of over 2 million clones in the sample, about 95% were seen once. The sequencing input was naive CD8+ T cells sorted from blood. The receptors here all came from a man aged 18 to 30 in good health. Both conserved end residues are part of each CDR3. The D gene is left open where the match is weak.

d_gene: -
v_gene: TRBV18
j_gene: TRBJ2-1
CDR3aa: CASSLSKEPYNEQFF
CDR3nt: TGTGCCAGCTCACTCTCGAAGGAACCCTACAATGAGCAGTTCTTC

d_gene: -
v_gene: TRBV4-1
j_gene: TRBJ1-5
CDR3aa: CASSQDSTANQPQHF
CDR3nt: TGCGCCAGCAGCCAAGATTCAACAGCCAATCAGCCCCAGCATTTT

d_gene: -
v_gene: TRBV14
j_gene: TRBJ2-7
CDR3aa: CASSRTGQAYEQYF
CDR3nt: TGTGCCAGCAGCCGTACAGGGCAGGCCTACGAGCAGTACTTC

d_gene: -
v_gene: TRBV4-1
j_gene: TRBJ2-2
CDR3aa: CASSQRDLTGELFF
CDR3nt: TGCGCCAGCAGCCAGCGGGATCTCACCGGGGAGCTGTTTTTT

d_gene: -
v_gene: TRBV27
j_gene: TRBJ2-2
CDR3aa: CASKEIVGPGELFF
CDR3nt: TGTGCCAGCAAGGAAATAGTTGGCCCCGGGGAGCTGTTTTTT

d_gene: -
v_gene: TRBV6-6
j_gene: TRBJ2-5
CDR3aa: CASTGLLRETQYF
CDR3nt: TGTGCCAGCACCGGACTACTTAGAGAGACCCAGTACTTC

d_gene: -
v_gene: TRBV4-3
j_gene: TRBJ2-7
CDR3aa: CASSPGNGQVSYEQYF
CDR3nt: TGCGCCAGCAGCCCGGGTAATGGGCAGGTCTCCTACGAGCAGTACTTC

d_gene: TRBD1
v_gene: TRBV5-6
j_gene: TRBJ2-1
CDR3aa: CASSPGQGYNEQFF
CDR3nt: TGTGCCAGCAGTCCGGGACAGGGCTACAATGAGCAGTTCTTC

d_gene: -
v_gene: TRBV29-1
j_gene: TRBJ2-7
CDR3aa: CSVEGVAYEQYF
CDR3nt: TGCAGCGTTGAAGGGGTTGCCTACGAGCAGTACTTC

d_gene: TRBD1
v_gene: TRBV10-3
j_gene: TRBJ2-7
CDR3aa: CAISESDRGYEQYF
CDR3nt: TGTGCCATCAGTGAGTCGGACAGGGGGTACGAGCAGTACTTC

d_gene: TRBD1
v_gene: TRBV5-8
j_gene: TRBJ2-1
CDR3aa: CASSFGRGRTEQFF
CDR3nt: TGTGCCAGCAGCTTCGGCAGGGGGCGGACTGAGCAGTTCTTC

d_gene: TRBD2
v_gene: TRBV6-1
j_gene: TRBJ2-5
CDR3aa: CASSELMILAWETQYF
CDR3nt: TGTGCCAGCAGTGAGTTGATGATACTAGCGTGGGAGACCCAGTACTTC

d_gene: -
v_gene: TRBV15
j_gene: TRBJ1-1
CDR3aa: CATTSVGIAEAFF
CDR3nt: TGTGCCACCACCTCGGTGGGGATCGCTGAAGCTTTCTTT